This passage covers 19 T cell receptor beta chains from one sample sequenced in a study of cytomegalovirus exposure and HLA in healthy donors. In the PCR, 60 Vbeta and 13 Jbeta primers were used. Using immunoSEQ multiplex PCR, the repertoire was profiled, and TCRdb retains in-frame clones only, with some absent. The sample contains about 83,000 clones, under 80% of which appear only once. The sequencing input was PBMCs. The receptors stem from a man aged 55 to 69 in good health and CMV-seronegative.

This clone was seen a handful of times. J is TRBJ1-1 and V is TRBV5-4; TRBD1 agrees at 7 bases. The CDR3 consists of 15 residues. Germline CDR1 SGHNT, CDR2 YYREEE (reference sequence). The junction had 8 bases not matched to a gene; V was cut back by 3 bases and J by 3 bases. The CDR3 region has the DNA TGTGCCAGCAGCTATCAGGGGGGCTCGGACACTGAAGCTTTCTTT. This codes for CASSYQGGSDTEAFF.

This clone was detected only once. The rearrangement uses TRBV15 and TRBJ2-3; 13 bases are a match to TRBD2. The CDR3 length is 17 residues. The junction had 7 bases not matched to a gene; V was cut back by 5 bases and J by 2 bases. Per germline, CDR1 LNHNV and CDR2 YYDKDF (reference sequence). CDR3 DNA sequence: TGTGCCACCAGCGGCAGGACTAGCGGGGGATACACAGATACGCAGTATTTT. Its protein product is CATSGRTSGGYTDTQYF.

CDR3: CASSHDRHDYTF. The DNA of the CDR3 is TGTGCCAGCAGTCATGACAGACATGACTACACCTTC. The chain carries TRBV6-6 and TRBJ1-2; D is possibly TRBD1 (5 bases). The V gene lost 5 bases and the J gene lost 10 bases, with 14 bases spanning the gap. The V gene's germline CDR1 is MNHNY and CDR2 SVGAGI (reference sequence). The CDR3 spans 12 residues.

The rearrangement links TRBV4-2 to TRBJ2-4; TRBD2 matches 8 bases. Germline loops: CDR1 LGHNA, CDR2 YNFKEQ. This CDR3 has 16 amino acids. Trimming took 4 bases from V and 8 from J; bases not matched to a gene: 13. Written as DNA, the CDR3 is TGTGCCAGCAGCCCGAGGAGCGGGGGCCTCCTTGACATTCAGTACTTC. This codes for CASSPRSGGLLDIQYF.

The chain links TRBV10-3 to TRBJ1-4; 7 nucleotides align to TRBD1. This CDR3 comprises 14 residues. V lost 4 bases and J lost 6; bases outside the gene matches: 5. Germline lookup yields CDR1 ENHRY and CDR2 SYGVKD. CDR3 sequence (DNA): TGTGCCATCAGTGGGGGGCAGGGGGATGAAAAACTGTTTTTT. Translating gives CAISGGQGDEKLFF.

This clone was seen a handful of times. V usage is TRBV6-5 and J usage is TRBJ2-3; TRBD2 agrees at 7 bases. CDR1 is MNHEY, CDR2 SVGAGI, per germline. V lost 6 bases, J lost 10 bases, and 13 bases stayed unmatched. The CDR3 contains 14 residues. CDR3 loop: CASRRPSGGDAQYF. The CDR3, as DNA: TGTGCCAGCAGGCGCCCATCTGGGGGGGACGCGCAGTATTTT.

CDR3 in DNA: TGTGCCTGGAGTCACGGCAATGAGCAGTTCTTC. This codes for CAWSHGNEQFF. The chain employs TRBV30 and TRBJ2-1; D call uncertain. The length of the CDR3 is 11 residues. Between the trimmed V and J ends, which lost 2 bases and 6 bases, there was a span of 5 bases. CDR1 and CDR2 from the germline V gene are GTSNPN and SVGIG (reference sequence).

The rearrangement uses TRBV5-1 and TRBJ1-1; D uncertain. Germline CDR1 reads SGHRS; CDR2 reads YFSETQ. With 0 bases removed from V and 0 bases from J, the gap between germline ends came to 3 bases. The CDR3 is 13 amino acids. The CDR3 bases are TGCGCCAGCAGCTTGGGAGTGAACACTGAAGCTTTCTTT. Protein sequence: CASSLGVNTEAFF.

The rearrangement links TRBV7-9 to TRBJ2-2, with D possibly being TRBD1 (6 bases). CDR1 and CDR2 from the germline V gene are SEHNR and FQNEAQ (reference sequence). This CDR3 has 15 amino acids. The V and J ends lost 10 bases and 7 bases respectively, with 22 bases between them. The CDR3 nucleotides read TGTGCCACTCCGCCGCAGGGGATTTCGTTCGGGGAGCTGTTTTTT. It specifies CATPPQGISFGELFF.

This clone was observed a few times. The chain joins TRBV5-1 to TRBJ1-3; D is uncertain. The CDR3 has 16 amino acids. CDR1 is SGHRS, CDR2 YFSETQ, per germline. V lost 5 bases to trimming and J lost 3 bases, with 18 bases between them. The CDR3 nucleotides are TGCGCCAGCAGTGAAAATCCGGGCGGGAGTGGAAACACCATATATTTT. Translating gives CASSENPGGSGNTIYF. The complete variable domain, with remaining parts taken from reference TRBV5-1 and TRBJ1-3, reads KAGVTQTPRYLIKTRGQQVTLSCSPISGHRSVSWYQQTPGQGLQFLFEYFSETQRNKGNFPGRFSGRQFSNSRSEMNVSTLELGDSALYLCASSENPGGSGNTIYFGEGSWLTVV.

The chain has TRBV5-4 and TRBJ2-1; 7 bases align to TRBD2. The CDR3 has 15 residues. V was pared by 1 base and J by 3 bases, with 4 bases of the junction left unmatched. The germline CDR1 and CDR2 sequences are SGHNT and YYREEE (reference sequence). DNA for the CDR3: TGTGCCAGCAGCTTGTCAGCGGGACGCTACAATGAGCAGTTCTTC. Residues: CASSLSAGRYNEQFF. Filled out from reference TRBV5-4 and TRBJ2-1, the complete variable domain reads ETGVTQSPTHLIKTRGQQVTLRCSSQSGHNTVSWYQQALGQGPQFIFQYYREEENGRGNFPPRFSGLQFPNYSSELNVNALELDDSALYLCASSLSAGRYNEQFFGPGTRLTVL.

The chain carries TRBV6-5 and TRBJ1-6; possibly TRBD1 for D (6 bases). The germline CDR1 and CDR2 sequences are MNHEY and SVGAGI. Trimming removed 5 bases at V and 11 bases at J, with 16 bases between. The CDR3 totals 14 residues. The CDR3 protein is CASSIEQGYPPLHF. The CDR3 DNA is TGTGCCAGCAGTATTGAACAGGGCTATCCACCCCTCCACTTT.

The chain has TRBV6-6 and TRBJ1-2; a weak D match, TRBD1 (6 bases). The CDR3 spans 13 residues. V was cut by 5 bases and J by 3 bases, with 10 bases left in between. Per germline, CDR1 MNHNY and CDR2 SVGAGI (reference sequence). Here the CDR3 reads CASSPQGHYGYTF. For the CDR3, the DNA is TGTGCCAGCAGTCCTCAGGGGCACTATGGCTACACCTTC.

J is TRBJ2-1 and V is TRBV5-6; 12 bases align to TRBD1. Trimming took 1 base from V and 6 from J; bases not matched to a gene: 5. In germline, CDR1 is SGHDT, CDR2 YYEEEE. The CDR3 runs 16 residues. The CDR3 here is CASSLFLGQGANEQFF. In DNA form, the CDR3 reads TGTGCCAGCAGCTTGTTTTTGGGACAGGGGGCCAATGAGCAGTTCTTC.

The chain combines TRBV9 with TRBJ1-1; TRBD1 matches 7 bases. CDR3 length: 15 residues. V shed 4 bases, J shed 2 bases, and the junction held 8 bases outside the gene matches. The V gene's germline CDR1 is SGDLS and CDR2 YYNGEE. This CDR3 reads CASSPPGGGNTEAFF. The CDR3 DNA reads TGTGCCAGCAGCCCCCCAGGAGGGGGCAACACTGAAGCTTTCTTT.

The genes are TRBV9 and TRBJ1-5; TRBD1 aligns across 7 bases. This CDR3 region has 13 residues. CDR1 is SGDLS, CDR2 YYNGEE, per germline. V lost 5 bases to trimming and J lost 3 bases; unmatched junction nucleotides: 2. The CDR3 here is CASSGTVNQPQHF. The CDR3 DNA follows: TGTGCCAGCAGTGGGACAGTCAATCAGCCCCAGCATTTT.

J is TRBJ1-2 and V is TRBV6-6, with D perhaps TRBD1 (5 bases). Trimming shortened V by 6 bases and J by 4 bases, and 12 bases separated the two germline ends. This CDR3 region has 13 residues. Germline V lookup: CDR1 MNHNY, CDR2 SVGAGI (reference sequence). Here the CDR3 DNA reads TGTGCCAGCAGGGGACTGGGCGTCTATGGCTACACCTTC. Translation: CASRGLGVYGYTF.

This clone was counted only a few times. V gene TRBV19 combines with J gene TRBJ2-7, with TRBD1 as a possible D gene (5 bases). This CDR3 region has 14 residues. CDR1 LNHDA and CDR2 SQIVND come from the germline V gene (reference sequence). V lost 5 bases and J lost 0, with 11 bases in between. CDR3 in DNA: TGTGCCAGTAGTCCCCGACAGAGCTCCTACGAGCAGTACTTC. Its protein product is CASSPRQSSYEQYF.

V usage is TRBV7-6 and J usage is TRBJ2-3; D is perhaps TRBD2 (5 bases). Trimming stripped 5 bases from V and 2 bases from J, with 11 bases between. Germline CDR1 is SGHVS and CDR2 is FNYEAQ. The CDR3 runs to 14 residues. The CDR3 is CASSTSGNTDTQYF. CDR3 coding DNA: TGTGCCAGCAGCACGAGCGGTAACACAGATACGCAGTATTTT. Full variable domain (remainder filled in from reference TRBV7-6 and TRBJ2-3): GAGVSQSPRYKVTKRGQDVALRCDPISGHVSLYWYRQALGQGPEFLTYFNYEAQQDKSGLPNDRFSAERPEGSISTLTIQRTEQRDSAMYRCASSTSGNTDTQYFGPGTRLTVL.